Listed here are 13 T cell receptor beta chains from one sample, sequenced in a study of T cells after yellow fever vaccination. TCRdb passed the 5' RACE reads through MiXCR, listing each CDR3 protein once. The table has roughly 340,000 distinct CDR3 sequences, 8.7% seen once. Sequenced here: PBMCs, sampled on the day of the first yellow fever vaccination. The receptors here all came from a young man who received the YFV17D yellow fever vaccine.

This clonotype was detected a few times. The V gene is TRBV5-1, the J gene TRBJ2-7; no clear D. This CDR3 has 16 amino acids. Germline CDR1 is SGHRS and CDR2 is YFSETQ. The V and J ends lost 4 bases and 8 bases respectively, with 25 bases between them. The CDR3 reads CASSVSAGALALQQYF. CDR3 DNA sequence: TGCGCCAGCAGCGTCTCCGCAGGAGCCTTGGCATTACAGCAGTACTTC.

This clonotype was seen more than once but under ten times. This chain joins TRBV7-2 and TRBJ1-2; 10 bases line up with TRBD1. With V trimmed by 0 bases and J by 4 bases, 2 bases remained unmatched. Germline lookup yields CDR1 SGHTA and CDR2 FQGNSA. CDR3 length: 15 amino acids. CDR3 in DNA: TGTGCCAGCAGCTTAGCGGGACAGGGGAGCTATGGCTACACCTTC. It specifies CASSLAGQGSYGYTF.

V is TRBV27 and J is TRBJ2-5; no clear D gene. In germline, CDR1 is MNHEY, CDR2 SMNVEV (reference sequence). Trimming pared 6 bases from V and 5 bases from J, leaving 16 bases between. The length of the CDR3 is 14 residues. CDR3 loop: CASRAIDNRETQYF. DNA of the CDR3: TGTGCCAGCAGGGCTATCGACAACCGGGAGACCCAGTACTTC.

This clonotype was observed many times. J is TRBJ2-5 and V is TRBV6-5, with D possibly being TRBD2 (7 bases). V shed 2 bases and J shed 5 bases, with 15 bases lying between them. The CDR3 contains 15 residues. Germline CDR1 and CDR2: MNHEY and SVGAGI. CDR3 DNA: TGTGCCAGCAGTTACATAGGGGGGGCCTTGGAGACCCAGTACTTC. This encodes CASSYIGGALETQYF.

Many counts were recorded for this clonotype. The chain couples TRBV5-1 to TRBJ2-2, with D perhaps being TRBD1 or TRBD2 (5 bases each). CDR1 is SGHRS, CDR2 YFSETQ, per germline. Trimming stripped 1 base from V and 0 bases from J, with 10 bases between. The CDR3 length is 16 residues. Written as DNA, the CDR3 is TGCGCCAGCAGCTTGCCGGGACCAGCGAACACCGGGGAGCTGTTTTTT. It is translated as CASSLPGPANTGELFF.

This clonotype showed up just a few times. The chain employs TRBV2 and TRBJ2-1; maybe TRBD2 (6 bases). This CDR3 has 16 residues. Germline loops: CDR1 SNHLY, CDR2 FYNNEI. V lost 2 bases and J lost 10, with 21 bases in between. CDR3 in amino acids: CASSERGFSESREQFF. Here the CDR3 DNA reads TGTGCCAGCAGTGAACGGGGGTTTTCTGAGTCCAGGGAGCAGTTCTTC.

The V and J genes are TRBV20-1 and TRBJ1-3, with 9 nucleotides matching TRBD1. The germline CDR1 and CDR2 sequences are DFQATT and SNEGSKA (reference sequence). Trimming took 6 bases from V and 2 from J; bases not matched to a gene: 2. This CDR3 contains 13 residues. The CDR3: CSATGGAGNTIYF. The CDR3 DNA is TGCAGTGCCACAGGGGGCGCTGGAAACACCATATATTTT.

Only a few counts were recorded for this clonotype. J is TRBJ2-7 and V is TRBV14; the D gene is possibly TRBD2 (7 bases). The germline V gene has CDR1 SGHDN and CDR2 FVKESK. The CDR3 runs 15 residues. V lost 4 bases, J lost 7 bases, and 20 bases lay in between. CDR3 residues: CASSPRGPEPGEQYF. DNA of the CDR3: TGTGCCAGCAGCCCGCGGGGGCCCGAACCGGGAGAGCAGTACTTC.

This clonotype was observed a few times. This chain links TRBV12-3 or TRBV12-4 with TRBJ2-3; D is undetermined. Trimming took 5 bases from V and 10 from J, leaving 10 bases between them. This CDR3 is 11 amino acids long. CDR3 sequence: CASSPSRAQYF. CDR3 DNA sequence: TGTGCCAGCAGTCCCTCCCGGGCGCAGTATTTT.

The table lists this clonotype with a few counts. The V call is TRBV12-3 or TRBV12-4, the J call TRBJ1-1; D is unclear. V shed 8 bases and J shed 4 bases, with 11 bases lying between them. CDR3 length: 12 amino acids. Written as DNA, the CDR3 is TGTGCCAGCCATGACGCGGGCACTGAAGCTTTCTTT. This encodes CASHDAGTEAFF.

J is TRBJ2-7 and V is TRBV13, with TRBD1 matching over 8 bases. Per the germline V gene, CDR1 is PRHDT and CDR2 is FYEKMQ (reference sequence). V was clipped by 1 base and J by 5 bases; unmatched bases: 7. This CDR3 has 15 residues. DNA for the CDR3: TGTGCCAGCAGCTTAGAAGGCAGGGGGCATCACGAGCAGTACTTC. Residues: CASSLEGRGHHEQYF.

This clonotype has more than one count but fewer than ten. V usage is TRBV6-5 and J usage is TRBJ2-7, with no clear D. The CDR3 consists of 13 residues. CDR1 is MNHEY, CDR2 SVGAGI, per germline. Trimming pared 0 bases from V and 4 bases from J, leaving 7 bases between. The CDR3 DNA sequence: TGTGCCAGCAGTTACTCGACCCAGTACGAGCAGTACTTC. It yields the protein CASSYSTQYEQYF.

This chain joins TRBV4-2 and TRBJ2-1; the D is unclear. V was trimmed by 0 bases and J by 4 bases, leaving 10 bases between them. Germline loops: CDR1 LGHNA, CDR2 YNFKEQ. The CDR3 contains 15 residues. The CDR3 bases are TGTGCCAGCAGCCAAGATTACGGCGGATACAATGAGCAGTTCTTC. Its protein product is CASSQDYGGYNEQFF.